One TCR beta chain is described in this entry. Germline values: CDR1 SQVTM, CDR2 ANQGSEA. The CDR3 has 12 residues. V was shortened by 6 bases and J by 5 bases, with 11 bases between the two germline ends. These data are taken from a study of blood T cell repertoires in COVID-19. About the study: T cells, B-cell-depleted T cells, or PBMCs provided the cDNA or gDNA that served as material.

Sequencing was performed with immunoSEQ multiplex PCR; in TCRdb, only in-frame clones are kept and a portion is missing. The sample lists more than 90,000 clones; about 90% were seen once. The specimen sequenced was peripheral blood. This sequence joins TRBV29-1 and TRBJ1-5; tentatively, D is TRBD1 (5 bases). The receptor's source is a man aged 50-60 years with acute or convalescent COVID-19. This chain's CDR3 is CSVRAGDQPQHF. The CDR3 nucleotides are TGCAGCGTCCGGGCGGGGGATCAGCCCCAGCATTTT.